The T cell receptor (beta chain) under discussion was sequenced for a study of human T cells and chemical hapten exposure. Overall study results and limits: TCRs exceeding a frequency of 1 in 1000 stayed unchanged under DPC sensitization.

Trimming took 5 bases from V and 6 from J, leaving 13 bases between them. This CDR3 spans 13 amino acids. Germline CDR1 is MNHEY and CDR2 is SVGEGT. A note on this clonotype: Antigen: not known.

Time point meaning: pre-sensitization, week 0. Treatment in this sample: therapeutic diphenylcyclopropenone sensitization with weekly scalp DPC. TCRdb re-derived calls from the RACE reads in MiXCR, one entry per CDR3 protein. Of a few hundred thousand distinct CDR3 sequences detected, 7.5% to 8% appear once; the ten largest clones hold 1.2%. The sample in question was whole blood, obtained in connection with sensitization to the hapten diphenylcyclopropenone (DPC). The origin of this receptor is a man in his late teens or twenties with alopecia areata. Some clones in this sample may be carry-over from other donors' samples. V usage is TRBV6-2 or TRBV6-3 and J usage is TRBJ1-2; no clear D. CDR3 nucleotide sequence: TGTGCCAGCAGTACCGGACCCGAAGATGGCTACACCTTC. Translating it yields CASSTGPEDGYTF.